These T cell receptor beta chains were read from a single sample in a study of beta chain features in type 1 diabetes. The assay was immunoSEQ multiplex PCR, and TCRdb's table has in-frame clones only and misses some. This sample carries more than 300,000 clones, approximately 16% of them seen once, and the ten largest clones take roughly 0.019%. Sequencing used naive CD4+ T cells from blood. The source of these receptors is a young woman in good health. Each CDR3 is given with its conserved first and last residue. D genes are given only for firm matches. Size is stated for part of the rows, as once, few or many counts, or as a class when the clone is expanded.

14 TRBJ2-7 TRBD1 . TRBV30 CAWRWTGGTNEQYF TGCGCCTGGAGATGGACAGGGGGCACAAACGAGCAGTACTTC
15 TRBJ2-3 . few TRBV9 CASSVVGGSTDTQYF TGTGCCAGCAGCGTGGTCGGCGGTAGCACAGATACGCAGTATTTT
13 TRBJ2-5 . . TRBV10-3 CASVRGPGETQYF TGTGCCAGTGTACGAGGCCCCGGGGAGACCCAGTACTTC
13 TRBJ2-7 . few TRBV28 CASKNAGPYEQYF TGTGCCAGCAAGAACGCGGGGCCCTACGAGCAGTACTTC
15 TRBJ1-1 . few TRBV9 CASSGVDTLNTEAFF TGTGCCAGCAGCGGGGTGGACACACTAAACACTGAAGCTTTCTTT
13 TRBJ1-1 TRBD1 few TRBV9 CASSVTGSTEAFF TGTGCCAGCAGCGTGACAGGGAGCACTGAAGCTTTCTTT
13 TRBJ2-1 . . TRBV15 CATSRRSRDEQFF TGTGCCACCAGCAGACGCTCCCGGGATGAGCAGTTCTTC
13 TRBJ2-1 TRBD2 . TRBV2 CASKAGAGHEQFF TGTGCCAGCAAGGCGGGAGCCGGCCATGAGCAGTTCTTC
16 TRBJ2-1 TRBD2 few TRBV9 CASSVAGGLEGNEQFF TGTGCCAGCAGCGTAGCTGGGGGACTAGAGGGAAATGAGCAGTTCTTC
14 TRBJ1-1 . few TRBV7-9 CASSPPDRNTEAFF TGTGCCAGCAGCCCCCCAGACAGGAACACTGAAGCTTTCTTT
14 TRBJ1-1 . . TRBV28 CASSLTGKNTEAFF TGTGCCAGCAGTTTAACGGGGAAGAACACTGAAGCTTTCTTT
11 TRBJ1-2 . few TRBV30 CALTENYGYTF TGTGCCTTGACAGAGAACTATGGCTACACCTTC
16 TRBJ2-1 . . TRBV4-2 CASSQAPADSYNEQFF TGTGCCAGCAGCCAAGCCCCAGCGGACTCCTACAATGAGCAGTTCTTC
13 TRBJ2-7 . . TRBV28 CASSNIVPYEQYF TGTGCCAGCAGCAACATTGTCCCCTACGAGCAGTACTTC
15 TRBJ2-7 . . TRBV15 CATSRDPGNLHEQYF TGTGCCACCAGCAGAGATCCGGGGAATCTCCACGAGCAGTACTTC
15 TRBJ2-2 TRBD1 . TRBV4-1 CASSRQGRSTGELFF TGCGCCAGCAGCCGACAGGGTCGGTCCACCGGGGAGCTGTTTTTT
14 TRBJ1-2 TRBD1 few TRBV7-8 CASSPRDSPYGYTF TGTGCCAGCAGCCCCCGGGACAGCCCCTATGGCTACACCTTC
15 TRBJ1-5 . few TRBV5-1 CASSLGTAEGQPQHF TGCGCCAGCAGCTTGGGGACTGCCGAAGGGCAGCCCCAGCATTTT
20 TRBJ2-2 TRBD2 few TRBV4-2 CASSQGTGGLSPRMTGELFF TGTGCCAGCAGCCAGGGAACGGGAGGGTTATCCCCGCGAATGACCGGGGAGCTGTTTTTT
15 TRBJ2-7 . few TRBV6-5 CASSYSTRGPYEQYF TGTGCCAGCAGTTACTCGACGCGGGGACCCTACGAGCAGTACTTC
15 TRBJ2-3 TRBD2 . TRBV6-5 CASTYAGGQADTQYF TGTGCCAGCACTTATGCGGGGGGCCAGGCAGATACGCAGTATTTT
12 TRBJ1-1 . few TRBV28 CASLDSLKRAFF TGTGCCAGCCTGGACAGCTTGAAGAGAGCTTTCTTT